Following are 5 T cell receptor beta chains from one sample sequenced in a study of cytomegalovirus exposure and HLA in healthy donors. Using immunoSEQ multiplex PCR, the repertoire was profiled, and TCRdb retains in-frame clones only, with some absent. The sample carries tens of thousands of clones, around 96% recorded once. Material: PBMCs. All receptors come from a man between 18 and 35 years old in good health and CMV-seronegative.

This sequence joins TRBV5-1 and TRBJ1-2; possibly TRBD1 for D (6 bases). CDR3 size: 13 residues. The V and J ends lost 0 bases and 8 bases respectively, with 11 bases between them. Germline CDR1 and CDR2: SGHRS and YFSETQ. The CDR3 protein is CASSLEGGPGYTF. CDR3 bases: TGCGCCAGCAGCTTGGAGGGGGGGCCGGGCTACACCTTC. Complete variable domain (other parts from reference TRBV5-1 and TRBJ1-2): KAGVTQTPRYLIKTRGQQVTLSCSPISGHRSVSWYQQTPGQGLQFLFEYFSETQRNKGNFPGRFSGRQFSNSRSEMNVSTLELGDSALYLCASSLEGGPGYTFGSGTRLTVV.

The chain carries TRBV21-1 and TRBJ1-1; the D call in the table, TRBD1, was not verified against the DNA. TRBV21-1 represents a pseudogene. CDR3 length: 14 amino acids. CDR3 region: CASSRDRAVTEAFF. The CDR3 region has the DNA TGTGCCAGCAGCAGGGACAGGGCGGTCACTGAAGCTTTCTTT.

The CDR3 loop is CASSPQGNRVVTEAFF. DNA of the CDR3: TGTGCCAGCAGCCCGCAAGGGAACAGGGTGGTCACTGAAGCTTTCTTT. This chain uses TRBV5-6 with TRBJ1-1, with a tentative D call TRBD1 (6 bases). Germline V lookup: CDR1 SGHDT, CDR2 YYEEEE. This CDR3 is built from 16 residues. Trimming removed 4 bases from V and 4 bases from J, with 20 bases in between.

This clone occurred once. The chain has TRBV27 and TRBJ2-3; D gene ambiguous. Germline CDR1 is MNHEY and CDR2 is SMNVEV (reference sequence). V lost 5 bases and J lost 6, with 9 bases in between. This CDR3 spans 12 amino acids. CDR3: CASSPQSDTQYF. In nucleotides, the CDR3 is TGTGCCAGCAGTCCCCAGTCCGATACGCAGTATTTT.

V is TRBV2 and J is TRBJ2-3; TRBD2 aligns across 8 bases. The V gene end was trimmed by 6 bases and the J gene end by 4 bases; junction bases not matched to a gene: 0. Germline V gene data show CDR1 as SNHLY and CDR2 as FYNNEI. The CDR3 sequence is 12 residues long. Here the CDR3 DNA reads TGTGCCAGCAGACTAGCGGCAGATACGCAGTATTTT. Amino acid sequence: CASRLAADTQYF.